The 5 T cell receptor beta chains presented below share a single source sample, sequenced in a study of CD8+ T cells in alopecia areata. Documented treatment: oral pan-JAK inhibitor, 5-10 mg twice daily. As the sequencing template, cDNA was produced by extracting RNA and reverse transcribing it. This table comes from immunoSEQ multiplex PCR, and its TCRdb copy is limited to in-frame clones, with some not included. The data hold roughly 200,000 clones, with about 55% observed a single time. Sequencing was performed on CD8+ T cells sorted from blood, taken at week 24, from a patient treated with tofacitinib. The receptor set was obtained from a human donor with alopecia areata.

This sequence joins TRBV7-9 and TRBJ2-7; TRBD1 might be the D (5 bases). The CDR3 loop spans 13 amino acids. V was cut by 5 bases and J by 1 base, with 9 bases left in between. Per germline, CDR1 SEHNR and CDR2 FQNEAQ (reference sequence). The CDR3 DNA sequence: TGTGCCAGCAGCGCGGACACATCCTACGAGCAGTACTTC. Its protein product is CASSADTSYEQYF.

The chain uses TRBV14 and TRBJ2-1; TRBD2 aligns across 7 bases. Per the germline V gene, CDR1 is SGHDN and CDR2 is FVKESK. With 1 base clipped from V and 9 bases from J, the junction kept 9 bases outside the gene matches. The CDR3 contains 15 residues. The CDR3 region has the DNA TGTGCCAGCAGCCAAGGGGGAGCGGGGCAGGGTGAGCAGTTCTTC. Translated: CASSQGGAGQGEQFF. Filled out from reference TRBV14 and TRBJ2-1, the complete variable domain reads EAGVTQFPSHSVIEKGQTVTLRCDPISGHDNLYWYRRVMGKEIKFLLHFVKESKQDESGMPNNRFLAERTGGTYSTLKVQPAELEDSGVYFCASSQGGAGQGEQFFGPGTRLTVL.

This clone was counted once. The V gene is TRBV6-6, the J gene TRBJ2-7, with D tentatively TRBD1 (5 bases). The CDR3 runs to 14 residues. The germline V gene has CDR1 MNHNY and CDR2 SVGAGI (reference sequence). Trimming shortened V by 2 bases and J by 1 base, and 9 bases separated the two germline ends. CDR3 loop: CASSYVPGSYEQYF. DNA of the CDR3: TGTGCCAGCAGTTACGTCCCAGGGTCCTACGAGCAGTACTTC.

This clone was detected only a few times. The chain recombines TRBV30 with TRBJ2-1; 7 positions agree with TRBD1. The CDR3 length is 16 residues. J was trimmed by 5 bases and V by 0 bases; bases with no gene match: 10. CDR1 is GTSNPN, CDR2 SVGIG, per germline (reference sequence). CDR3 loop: CAWSVPGQHMDNEQFF. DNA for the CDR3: TGTGCCTGGAGTGTACCGGGACAGCACATGGACAATGAGCAGTTCTTC.

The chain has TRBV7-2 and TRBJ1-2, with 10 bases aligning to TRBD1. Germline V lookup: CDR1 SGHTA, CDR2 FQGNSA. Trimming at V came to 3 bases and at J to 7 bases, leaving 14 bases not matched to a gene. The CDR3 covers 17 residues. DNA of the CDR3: TGTGCCAGCAGCTTTTCATCTTGGGAGGACAGGGGGTCTGGCTACACCTTC. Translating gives CASSFSSWEDRGSGYTF.